The clone carrying this TCR beta chain has just a few counts. The trim removed 5 bases at V and 1 base at J, leaving 4 bases unmatched. Per the germline V gene, CDR1 is SNHLY and CDR2 is FYNNEI. The CDR3 length is 16 residues. MiXCR, run by TCRdb on the 5' RACE reads, gives a single entry per CDR3 protein. Of about 340,000 distinct CDR3 sequences in the sample, roughly 20% were seen once. This sample stems from a study of T-cell memory formation after mild COVID-19. Sequencing was done on a sample of PBMCs or a T cell subset sorted from them (not recorded which). V and J are TRBV2 and TRBJ2-2, with TRBD2 matching over 10 bases. The sequence was obtained from an adult woman who had mild COVID-19 (a few samples of this study predate the infection). Cell type and time point are not known. The CDR3 protein is CASSPPSGRNTGELFF. The DNA of the CDR3 is TGTGCCAGCAGTCCCCCTAGCGGGAGGAACACCGGGGAGCTGTTTTTT.